This TCR beta chain was recorded in a study of cytomegalovirus exposure and HLA in healthy donors. Study overall: A later analysis reported the 90 to 150 validation repertoires used the same platform as the approximately 700 first-cohort repertoires. General observations from the study: Three CMV-associated chains proved CMV antigen-specific in vitro. Reportedly, cytomegalovirus status was diagnosed with high sensitivity and specificity.

Separate from the roughly 700-subject first cohort, the roughly 120-subject validation cohort was the one that the donors belonged to. V lost 0 bases, J lost 5 bases, and 13 bases lay in between. CDR1 is MGHRA and CDR2 is YSYEKL in the germline V gene. The CDR3 length is 15 residues. The method was immunoSEQ multiplex PCR; TCRdb's version includes in-frame clones alone and lacks a portion of them. The data hold 65,000 to 80,000 clones, with about 93% observed a single time. This clone was recorded only once. Antigen: not known. The chain employs TRBV4-1 and TRBJ1-1; maybe TRBD1 (6 bases). The receptor comes from a woman between 18 and 29 years old in good health and CMV-seropositive. Material for sequencing was PBMCs. The CDR3 DNA reads as TGCGCCAGCAGCCAAGATTTGGGGGCTTGGACTGAAGCTTTCTTT. Amino acid sequence: CASSQDLGAWTEAFF.